This TCR beta chain appears in the sequencing data of a study of T cell responses to AZD1222 COVID-19 vaccine. Overall study findings and caveats: Of the AZD1222 recipients, only five to seven were seropositive at baseline.

The assay was immunoSEQ multiplex PCR, and TCRdb's table has in-frame clones only and misses some. The sample lists about 120,000 clones, 88% occurring once. As regards this clone: The antigen remains unidentified.

This CDR3 spans 13 amino acids. Germline CDR1 and CDR2: MNHEY and SVGAGI. V was cut by 8 bases and J by 3 bases, with 13 bases left in between. This TCR was sampled from an adult who received the AZD1222 COVID-19 vaccine. This specimen consisted of peripheral blood, obtained 28 days after the second AZD1222 dose. The rearrangement uses TRBV6-5 and TRBJ1-1; D is unclear. The CDR3 region has the DNA TGTGCCAGCGGTTCCTTTCTACACACTGAAGCTTTCTTT. Protein sequence: CASGSFLHTEAFF.